This T cell receptor beta chain was sequenced during a study of human T cells and chemical hapten exposure. Study information: Largely, small differences in pooled library volume made per-sample TCR yields vary. General study findings and limits: Sensitizing to DPC left TCRs with a frequency above 1 in 1000 unaltered.

TCRdb used MiXCR to reprocess the RACE reads, holding one entry per CDR3 protein. Of 370,000 or so distinct CDR3 sequences in the sample, more than 4.5% are singletons; the top ten hold about 2.1%. This clonotype has at least ten counts. As yet, its antigen is unknown. Time point in this sample: patch test 1, 2 weeks after DPC sensitization. Documented treatment: therapeutic diphenylcyclopropenone sensitization with weekly scalp DPC. It was from unfractionated whole blood that total RNA was extracted. Germline lookup yields CDR1 SGHTA and CDR2 FQGNSA. CDR3 length: 14 residues. J lost 9 bases, V lost 2 bases, and 6 bases had no gene match.

The source of this sequence is a woman aged 45 to 65 with alopecia areata. Some clones in this sample may be carry-over from other donors' samples. The material was whole blood, obtained in connection with sensitization to the hapten diphenylcyclopropenone (DPC). The J gene is TRBJ2-1, the V gene TRBV7-2; 8 bases map to TRBD2. This chain's CDR3 is CASSLRLAGGEQFF. CDR3 DNA sequence: TGTGCCAGCAGCTTAAGGCTAGCGGGCGGTGAGCAGTTCTTC.